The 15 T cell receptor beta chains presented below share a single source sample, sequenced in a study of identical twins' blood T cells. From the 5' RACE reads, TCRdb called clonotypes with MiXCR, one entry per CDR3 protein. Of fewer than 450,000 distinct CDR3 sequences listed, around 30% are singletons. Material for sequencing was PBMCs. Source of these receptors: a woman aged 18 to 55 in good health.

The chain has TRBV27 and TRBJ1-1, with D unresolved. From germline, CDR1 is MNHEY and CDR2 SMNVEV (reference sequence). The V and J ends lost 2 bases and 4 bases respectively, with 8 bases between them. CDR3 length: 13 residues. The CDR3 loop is CASSLVSGTEAFF. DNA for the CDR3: TGTGCCAGCAGTTTAGTAAGCGGCACTGAAGCTTTCTTT.

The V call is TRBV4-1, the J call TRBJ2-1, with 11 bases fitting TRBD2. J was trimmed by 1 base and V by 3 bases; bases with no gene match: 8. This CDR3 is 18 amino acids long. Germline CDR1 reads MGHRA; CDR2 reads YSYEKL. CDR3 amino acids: CASSQVIAGGGSYNEQFF. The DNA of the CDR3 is TGCGCCAGCAGCCAGGTTATAGCGGGAGGGGGATCCTACAATGAGCAGTTCTTC.

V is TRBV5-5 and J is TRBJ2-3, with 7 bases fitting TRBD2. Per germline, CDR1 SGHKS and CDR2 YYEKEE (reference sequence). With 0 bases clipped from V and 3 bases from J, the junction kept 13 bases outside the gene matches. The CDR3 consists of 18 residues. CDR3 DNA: TGTGCCAGCAGCTTGGTAGGGGTAGGGCGGGAGTGGACAGATACGCAGTATTTT. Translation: CASSLVGVGREWTDTQYF.

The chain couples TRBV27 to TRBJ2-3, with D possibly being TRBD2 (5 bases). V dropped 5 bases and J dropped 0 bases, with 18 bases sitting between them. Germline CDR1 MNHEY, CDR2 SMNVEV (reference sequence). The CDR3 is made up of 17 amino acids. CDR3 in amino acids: CASSGWPSLASTDTQYF. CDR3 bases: TGTGCCAGCAGTGGATGGCCGAGTCTAGCTAGCACAGATACGCAGTATTTT.

Here the CDR3 reads CSARAYSNQPQHF. CDR3 sequence (DNA): TGCAGTGCGAGGGCCTATAGCAATCAGCCCCAGCATTTT. The V gene is TRBV20-1, the J gene TRBJ1-5; unclear D gene. CDR3 length: 13 residues. Germline-derived CDR1 and CDR2 are DFQATT and SNEGSKA (reference sequence). V lost 6 bases, J lost 0 bases, and 9 bases lay in between.

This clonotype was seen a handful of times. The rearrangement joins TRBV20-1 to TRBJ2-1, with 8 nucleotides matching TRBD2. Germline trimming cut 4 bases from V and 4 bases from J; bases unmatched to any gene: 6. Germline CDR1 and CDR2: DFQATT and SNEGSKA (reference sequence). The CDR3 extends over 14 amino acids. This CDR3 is CSATRGGLYNEQFF. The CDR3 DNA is TGCAGTGCTACCCGGGGGGGACTGTACAATGAGCAGTTCTTC.

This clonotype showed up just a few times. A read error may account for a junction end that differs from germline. The CDR3 loop is CASRLAGSSSEQFF. The CDR3 DNA reads TGTGCCAGCAGATTAGCGGGAAGTAGTAGTGAGCAGTTCTTC. The chain couples TRBV7-2 to TRBJ2-1, with TRBD2 matching 8 bases. The CDR3 runs to 14 residues. CDR1 and CDR2 (germline): SGHTA, FQGNSA. Together with reference TRBV7-2 and TRBJ2-1, the CDR3 gives the full variable domain: GAGVSQSPSNKVTEKGKDVELRCDPISGHTALYWYRQSLGQGLEFLIYFQGNSAPDKSGLPSDRFSAERTGGSVSTLTIQRTQQEDSAVYLCASRLAGSSSEQFFGPGTRLTVL.

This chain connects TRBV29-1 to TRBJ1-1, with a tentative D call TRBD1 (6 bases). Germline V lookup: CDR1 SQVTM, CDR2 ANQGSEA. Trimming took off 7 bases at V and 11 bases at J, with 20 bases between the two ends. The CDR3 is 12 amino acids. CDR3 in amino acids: CSAATGSWEAFF. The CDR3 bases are TGCAGCGCCGCCACAGGGTCTTGGGAGGCTTTCTTT. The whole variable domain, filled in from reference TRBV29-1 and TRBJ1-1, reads SAVISQKPSRDICQRGTSLTIQCQVDSQVTMMFWYRQQPGQSLTLIATANQGSEATYESGFVIDKFPISRPNLTFSTLTVSNMSPEDSSIYLCSAATGSWEAFFGQGTRLTVV.

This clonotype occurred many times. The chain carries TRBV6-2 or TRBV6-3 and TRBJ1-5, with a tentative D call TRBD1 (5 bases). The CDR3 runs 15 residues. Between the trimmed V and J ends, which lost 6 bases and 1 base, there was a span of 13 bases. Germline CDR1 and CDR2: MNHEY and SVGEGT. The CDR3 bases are TGTGCCAGCAGATACGGGGGGGTGAGCAATCAGCCCCAGCATTTT. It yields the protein CASRYGGVSNQPQHF.

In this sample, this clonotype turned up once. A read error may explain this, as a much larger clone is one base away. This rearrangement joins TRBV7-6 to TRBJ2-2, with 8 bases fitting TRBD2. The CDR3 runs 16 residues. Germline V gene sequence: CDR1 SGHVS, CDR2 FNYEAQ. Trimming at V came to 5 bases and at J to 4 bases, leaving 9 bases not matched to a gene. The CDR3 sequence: CASSQRSGVSTGELFF. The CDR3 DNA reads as TGTGCCAGCAGCCAACGTAGCGGGGTGAGCACCGGGGAGCTGTTTTTT.

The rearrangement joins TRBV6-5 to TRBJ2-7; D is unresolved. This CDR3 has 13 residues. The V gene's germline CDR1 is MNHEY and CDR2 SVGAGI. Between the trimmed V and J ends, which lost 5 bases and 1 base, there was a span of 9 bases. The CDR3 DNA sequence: TGTGCCAGCAGTGAGATATATTCCTACGAGCAGTACTTC. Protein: CASSEIYSYEQYF.

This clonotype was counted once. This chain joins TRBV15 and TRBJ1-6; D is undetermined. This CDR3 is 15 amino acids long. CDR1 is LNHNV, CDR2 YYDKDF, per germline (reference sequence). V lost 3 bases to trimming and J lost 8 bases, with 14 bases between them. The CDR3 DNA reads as TGTGCCACCAGCAGGGAAGGCGCCTACGATTCACCCCTCCACTTT. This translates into CATSREGAYDSPLHF. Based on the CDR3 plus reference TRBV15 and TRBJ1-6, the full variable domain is DAMVIQNPRYQVTQFGKPVTLSCSQTLNHNVMYWYQQKSSQAPKLLFHYYDKDFNNEADTPDNFQSRRPNTSFCFLDIRSPGLGDTAMYLCATSREGAYDSPLHFGNGTRLTVT.

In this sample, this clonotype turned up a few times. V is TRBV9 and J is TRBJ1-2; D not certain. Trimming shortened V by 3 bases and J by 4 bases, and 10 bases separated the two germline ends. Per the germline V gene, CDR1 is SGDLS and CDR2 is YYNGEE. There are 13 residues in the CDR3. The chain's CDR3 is CASSAPQSYGYTF. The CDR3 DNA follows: TGTGCCAGCAGCGCACCTCAGAGCTATGGCTACACCTTC.

For the CDR3, the DNA is TGTGCCAGCAGCCCCATTCCGGGCAGCTCTGGAAACACCATATATTTT. It is translated as CASSPIPGSSGNTIYF. This chain uses TRBV14 with TRBJ1-3; D not resolved. This CDR3 is built from 16 residues. CDR1 is SGHDN and CDR2 is FVKESK in the germline V gene. Trimming stripped 4 bases from V and 0 bases from J, with 13 bases between. Supplemented by reference TRBV14 and TRBJ1-3, the full variable domain reads EAGVTQFPSHSVIEKGQTVTLRCDPISGHDNLYWYRRVMGKEIKFLLHFVKESKQDESGMPNNRFLAERTGGTYSTLKVQPAELEDSGVYFCASSPIPGSSGNTIYFGEGSWLTVV.

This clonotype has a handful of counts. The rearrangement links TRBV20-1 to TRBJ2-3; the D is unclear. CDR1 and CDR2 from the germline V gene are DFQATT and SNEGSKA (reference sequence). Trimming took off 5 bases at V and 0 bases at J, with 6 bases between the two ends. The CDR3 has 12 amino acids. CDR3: CSALPSTDTQYF. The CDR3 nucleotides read TGCAGTGCTCTCCCTAGCACAGATACGCAGTATTTT.